These 7 T cell receptor beta chains originate from one sample sequenced in a study of blood T cell repertoires in COVID-19. TCRdb keeps only in-frame clones here, not all; method: immunoSEQ multiplex PCR. This sample carries 400,000 to 500,000 clones, around nine tenths of them seen once, and the ten largest clones take 1.4% to 1.5%. The sequenced sample was PBMCs or T cells enriched from blood (not recorded which). The receptors stem from a woman aged 18 to 35 who had been exposed to COVID-19.

The chain uses TRBV2 and TRBJ2-3, with 9 bases matching TRBD2. The V and J ends lost 7 bases and 6 bases, in that order; junction bases with no gene match: 8. From germline, CDR1 is SNHLY and CDR2 FYNNEI. There are 14 residues in the CDR3. CDR3 in DNA: TGTGCCAGCACCCTAGCGGGGTTGCCGGATACGCAGTATTTT. This sequence encodes CASTLAGLPDTQYF.

This sequence joins TRBV6-6 and TRBJ2-7; 11 bases match TRBD2. Germline V gene lookup returns CDR1 MNHNY and CDR2 SVGAGI (reference sequence). CDR3 size: 14 residues. The V gene end was trimmed by 4 bases and the J gene end by 7 bases; junction bases not matched to a gene: 6. The CDR3 spells CASSLAGGPWEQYF. Written as DNA, the CDR3 is TGTGCCAGCAGTTTAGCGGGAGGGCCGTGGGAGCAGTACTTC.

Only a few counts were recorded for this clone. This CDR3 reads CASSSHAVSSYEQYF. CDR3 bases: TGTGCCAGCAGTTCCCATGCGGTCAGCTCCTACGAGCAGTACTTC. The chain is built from TRBV28 and TRBJ2-7, with D unresolved. This CDR3 is built from 15 residues. V lost 4 bases and J lost 0, with 13 bases in between. Per germline, CDR1 MDHEN and CDR2 SYDVKM.

This sequence joins TRBV7-9 and TRBJ1-6, with D tentatively TRBD1 (5 bases). Trimming took 2 bases from V and 0 from J, leaving 8 bases between them. Germline values: CDR1 SEHNR, CDR2 FQNEAQ (reference sequence). The CDR3 contains 16 residues. The DNA for the CDR3 is TGTGCCAGCAGCTTACAGGGTACCTCCTATAATTCACCCCTCCACTTT. This gives the protein CASSLQGTSYNSPLHF.

The chain couples TRBV5-1 to TRBJ2-1; weak D call: TRBD2 (6 bases). Trimming took 0 bases from V and 4 from J, leaving 11 bases between them. Germline CDR1 and CDR2: SGHRS and YFSETQ. This CDR3 comprises 15 residues. The DNA for the CDR3 is TGCGCCAGCAGCTTGGAGGGAGGTGGATACAATGAGCAGTTCTTC. Its protein is CASSLEGGGYNEQFF.

This rearrangement joins TRBV3-1 (or the pseudogene TRBV3-2) to TRBJ2-7, with 10 positions matching TRBD2. This CDR3 has 16 residues. Germline V CDR1 and CDR2: LGHDT, YNNKEL (reference sequence). Unmatched junction bases numbered 6, after V lost 0 bases and J lost 4 bases. In DNA, the CDR3 is TGTGCCAGCAGCCAAGAGAAAGCGGGGGGGCCATACGAGCAGTACTTC. Translation: CASSQEKAGGPYEQYF.

V usage is TRBV10-1 and J usage is TRBJ2-7, with 8 bases that match TRBD2. Germline loops: CDR1 WNHNN, CDR2 SYGVQD (reference sequence). The CDR3 runs to 15 residues. Trimming took 5 bases from V and 3 from J; bases not matched to a gene: 9. The CDR3 region has the DNA TGCGCCAGCAGTCCTGGACTAGCTCCAATCTACGAGCAGTACTTC. Translated: CASSPGLAPIYEQYF.